The source of this T cell receptor (beta chain) is a study of blood T cell repertoires in COVID-19. Sequencing was performed with immunoSEQ multiplex PCR; in TCRdb, only in-frame clones are kept and a portion is missing. The sample includes about 120,000 clones, around 89% seen only once; the top ten take about 1.5%. This clone was observed a single time. This sample also contains other DNA sequences that code for the same CDR3. This receptor was taken from a human donor in a cohort sampled during active COVID-19. Material for sequencing was peripheral blood.

The CDR3 DNA sequence: TGTGCCACCAGTGATTTCCGGGACAGGGGTTACAATGAGCAGTTCTTC. Its translation: CATSDFRDRGYNEQFF. This rearrangement joins TRBV24-1 to TRBJ2-1; 10 nucleotides align to TRBD1. Germline CDR1 is KGHDR and CDR2 is SFDVKD. V lost 1 base to trimming and J lost 4 bases; unmatched junction nucleotides: 3. This CDR3 comprises 16 residues.